The 10 T cell receptor beta chains presented below share a single source sample, sequenced in a study of shared clonotypes between healthy human individuals (dated by TCRdb to the early 2020s). Libraries were prepared through the immunoSEQ multiplex PCR assay. TCRdb stores this immuneACCESS table with in-frame sequences only. Part of the clones is absent; in the studies checked, under half of the shortfall reflects unresolved V genes, and no reason is known for the rest. The sample table shows 800,000 to 1,200,000 clones, and around 78% are seen once. The leading ten clones occupy under 0.65% of the sample. Sequencing input: memory CD4+ T cells from PBMCs. This sample's cell subset or site label indicates: CD45RA-negative fraction. These TCRs come from a man between 18 and 29 years old in good health. Some clones in this sample may be carry-over from other donors' samples.

Only one count was recorded for this clone. The chain combines TRBV7-7 with TRBJ2-3; D unresolved. Germline CDR1 SSHAT, CDR2 FNYEAQ (reference sequence). This CDR3 comprises 16 residues. The V end lost 1 base, the J end lost 0 bases, and 11 bases lay between the germline ends. The CDR3 region has the DNA TGTGCCAGCAGCTTAGGAACAGCTTCTAGCACAGATACGCAGTATTTT. Translation: CASSLGTASSTDTQYF. Filled out from reference TRBV7-7 and TRBJ2-3, the complete variable domain reads GAGVSQSPRYKVTKRGQDVTLRCDPISSHATLYWYQQALGQGPEFLTYFNYEAQPDKSGLPSDRFSAERPEGSISTLTIQRTEQRDSAMYRCASSLGTASSTDTQYFGPGTRLTVL.

V gene TRBV6-5 combines with J gene TRBJ2-2; D is unclear. This CDR3 is built from 13 residues. Trimming took 1 base from V and 6 from J, leaving 6 bases between them. From germline, CDR1 is MNHEY and CDR2 SVGAGI. CDR3 loop: CASSYFVAGELFF. In DNA form, the CDR3 reads TGTGCCAGCAGTTACTTCGTGGCCGGGGAGCTGTTTTTT.

The chain combines TRBV28 with TRBJ2-6; D unclear. The CDR3 totals 17 residues. Germline assignment: CDR1 MDHEN and CDR2 SYDVKM. The V and J ends lost 3 bases and 0 bases respectively, with 12 bases between them. The CDR3 loop is CASSLPGRLSGANVLTF. CDR3 bases: TGTGCCAGCAGTTTGCCAGGCCGCCTCTCTGGGGCCAACGTCCTGACTTTC. The full variable domain, its missing parts supplied by reference TRBV28 and TRBJ2-6, is DVKVTQSSRYLVKRTGEKVFLECVQDMDHENMFWYRQDPGLGLRLIYFSYDVKMKEKGDIPEGYSVSREKKERFSLILESASTNQTSMYLCASSLPGRLSGANVLTFGAGSRLTVL.

The sample holds a few counts of this clone. This sequence joins TRBV19 and TRBJ1-5; D is uncertain. The CDR3 runs 14 residues. Germline V lookup: CDR1 LNHDA, CDR2 SQIVND (reference sequence). V lost 6 bases and J 2 bases, leaving 11 bases between the germline ends. The CDR3 DNA reads TGTGCCAGTAGGGATATCTTGGGCAATCAGCCCCAGCATTTT. This sequence encodes CASRDILGNQPQHF.

The gene calls are TRBV14 and TRBJ2-6; D not certain. The V and J ends lost 5 bases and 1 base respectively, with 15 bases between them. CDR1 is SGHDN, CDR2 FVKESK, per germline. This CDR3 contains 17 residues. The DNA of the CDR3 is TGTGCCAGCAGCTCATTCGGACCTGGATCTGGGGCCAACGTCCTGACTTTC. Amino acids: CASSSFGPGSGANVLTF. Variable domain in full (rest from reference TRBV14 and TRBJ2-6): EAGVTQFPSHSVIEKGQTVTLRCDPISGHDNLYWYRRVMGKEIKFLLHFVKESKQDESGMPNNRFLAERTGGTYSTLKVQPAELEDSGVYFCASSSFGPGSGANVLTFGAGSRLTVL.

This clone was seen a single time. Here the CDR3 reads CASSTAGGVGYTF. CDR3 in DNA: TGTGCCAGCAGTACCGCAGGGGGCGTTGGCTACACCTTC. V usage is TRBV6-1 and J usage is TRBJ1-2, with 8 positions matching TRBD1. The junction had 6 bases not matched to a gene; V was cut back by 5 bases and J by 7 bases. Germline CDR1 and CDR2: MNHNS and SASEGT. The CDR3 is made up of 13 amino acids.

The genes are TRBV18 and TRBJ1-2, with no clear D. Deletions cut 4 bases from V and 8 bases from J, with 20 bases between. This CDR3 contains 15 residues. Germline CDR1 KGHSH, CDR2 LQKENI. The CDR3 bases are TGTGCCAGCTCACGGGAAACCGGACGTGAGATAGGCTACACCTTC. It translates to CASSRETGREIGYTF.

The chain couples TRBV19 to TRBJ1-2, with 8 bases matching TRBD1. The V segment lost 5 bases and the J segment 8 bases; nucleotides outside the gene matches: 7. CDR3 size: 13 residues. Germline-derived CDR1 and CDR2 are LNHDA and SQIVND (reference sequence). This CDR3 is CASSARDRLGYTF. The CDR3 region has the DNA TGTGCCAGTAGTGCCCGGGACAGGTTAGGCTACACCTTC. The complete variable domain, with remaining parts taken from reference TRBV19 and TRBJ1-2, reads DGGITQSPKYLFRKEGQNVTLSCEQNLNHDAMYWYRQDPGQGLRLIYYSQIVNDFQKGDIAEGYSVSREKKESFPLTVTSAQKNPTAFYLCASSARDRLGYTFGSGTRLTVV.

This clone was found a few times. Additional DNA sequences in this sample encode the identical CDR3. The genes are TRBV28 and TRBJ2-2; the D gene is possibly TRBD1 (6 bases). CDR1 MDHEN and CDR2 SYDVKM come from the germline V gene. Trimming pared 6 bases from V and 1 base from J, leaving 6 bases between. This CDR3 is built from 13 residues. This chain's CDR3 is CASRTGNTGELFF. Written as DNA, the CDR3 is TGTGCCAGCAGGACAGGGAACACCGGGGAGCTGTTTTTT.

Points on this clone: This specimen includes other DNA sequences encoding the same CDR3. The chain's CDR3 is CAWDDRGLYSNQPQHF. The CDR3 DNA reads as TGTGCCTGGGACGACAGGGGACTTTATAGCAATCAGCCCCAGCATTTT. The rearrangement uses TRBV30 and TRBJ1-5; 8 nucleotides match TRBD1. The CDR3 totals 16 residues. Germline V gene data show CDR1 as GTSNPN and CDR2 as SVGIG (reference sequence). J lost 0 bases, V lost 5 bases, and 9 bases had no gene match.